The 19 T cell receptor beta chains listed next were all sequenced from one sample in a study of cytotoxic CD8 clonotypes in ibrutinib-treated CLL. Some clones are missing from TCRdb's copy, which holds only in-frame ones; the method was immunoSEQ multiplex PCR. The table includes roughly 130,000 clones, approximately 80% detected once. Sequencing used PBMCs, obtained after 12 months of ibrutinib treatment. The receptors shown here come from a human donor with chronic lymphocytic leukemia.

The chain is built from TRBV5-1 and TRBJ2-1; 8 bases fit TRBD2. The germline V gene encodes CDR1 SGHRS and CDR2 YFSETQ. V lost 2 bases to trimming and J lost 4 bases; unmatched junction nucleotides: 23. The length of the CDR3 is 21 residues. In DNA, the CDR3 is TGCGCCAGCAGCTTCGGAACCACCCTGGTCGAAGGGACTAGAAAGTACAATGAGCAGTTCTTC. Its translation: CASSFGTTLVEGTRKYNEQFF.

The CDR3 coding sequence is TGCGCCAGCAGCTTGGAGGGGGTCTACGAGCAGTACTTC. Its translation: CASSLEGVYEQYF. The chain is built from TRBV5-1 and TRBJ2-7; maybe TRBD1 (6 bases). CDR3 length equals 13 residues. Germline-derived CDR1 and CDR2 are SGHRS and YFSETQ. Trimming shortened V by 0 bases and J by 3 bases, and 7 bases separated the two germline ends.

In nucleotides, the CDR3 is TGTGCCAGCAGCCCGGGGGGTGTGTACGAGCAGTACTTC. Its translation is CASSPGGVYEQYF. V gene TRBV5-4 combines with J gene TRBJ2-7; TRBD2 matches 7 bases. J lost 4 bases, V lost 4 bases, and 5 bases had no gene match. The CDR3 consists of 13 residues. Germline CDR1 and CDR2: SGHNT and YYREEE (reference sequence).

The chain is built from TRBV7-9 and TRBJ2-5; D is possibly TRBD1 (5 bases). The CDR3 spans 13 residues. Trimming removed 5 bases from V and 5 bases from J, with 12 bases in between. Germline CDR1 reads SEHNR; CDR2 reads FQNEAQ (reference sequence). The CDR3 sequence is CASSHRQLETQYF. The DNA of the CDR3 is TGTGCCAGCAGCCACAGACAGCTCGAGACCCAGTACTTC.

There are a few counts of this clone. The genes are TRBV7-9 and TRBJ2-2; unclear D gene. Germline V lookup: CDR1 SEHNR, CDR2 FQNEAQ (reference sequence). Trimming removed 5 bases at V and 0 bases at J, with 13 bases between. This CDR3 spans 16 amino acids. CDR3 protein: CASSPRLAANTGELFF. CDR3 sequence (DNA): TGTGCCAGCAGCCCCAGATTAGCAGCGAACACCGGGGAGCTGTTTTTT. Looking up the rest from reference TRBV7-9 and TRBJ2-2 gives the full variable domain: DTGVSQNPRHKITKRGQNVTFRCDPISEHNRLYWYRQTLGQGPEFLTYFQNEAQLEKSRLLSDRFSAERPKGSFSTLEIQRTEQGDSAMYLCASSPRLAANTGELFFGEGSRLTVL.

The chain joins TRBV27 to TRBJ2-2; the match to TRBD1 covers 7 bases. Germline CDR1 and CDR2: MNHEY and SMNVEV (reference sequence). V dropped 5 bases and J dropped 7; count of bases not matched to a gene: 7. CDR3 size: 14 residues. CDR3 amino acids: CASSPTQGNGELFF. The CDR3 coding sequence is TGTGCCAGCAGTCCCACACAGGGGAACGGGGAGCTGTTTTTT.

The chain joins TRBV9 to TRBJ2-1, with 15 bases lining up with TRBD2. J gave up 2 bases and V 3 bases, and 12 bases lay outside the gene matches. Germline V gene lookup returns CDR1 SGDLS and CDR2 YYNGEE. The CDR3 has 20 residues. This CDR3 is CASSAKWTSGRASAYNEQFF. In DNA, the CDR3 is TGTGCCAGCAGCGCGAAATGGACTAGCGGGAGGGCCAGTGCCTACAATGAGCAGTTCTTC. The whole variable domain, filled in from reference TRBV9 and TRBJ2-1, reads DSGVTQTPKHLITATGQRVTLRCSPRSGDLSVYWYQQSLDQGLQFLIQYYNGEERAKGNILERFSAQQFPDLHSELNLSSLELGDSALYFCASSAKWTSGRASAYNEQFFGPGTRLTVL.

CDR3 sequence reads: CASSFGTGLRETQYF. The CDR3 DNA reads as TGTGCCAGCAGTTTTGGGACAGGTCTTCGGGAGACCCAGTACTTC. V usage is TRBV28 and J usage is TRBJ2-5; 8 positions match TRBD1. This CDR3 contains 15 residues. V gave up 3 bases and J gave up 5 bases; unmatched junction bases: 8. The germline V gene encodes CDR1 MDHEN and CDR2 SYDVKM.

The chain employs TRBV7-2 and TRBJ1-2, with a tentative D call TRBD1 (6 bases). The V gene's germline CDR1 is SGHTA and CDR2 FQGNSA. V was shortened by 2 bases and J by 1 base, with 14 bases between the two germline ends. The CDR3 is made up of 16 amino acids. The CDR3 nucleotides read TGTGCCAGCAGCTTAAGTTCAGGAGGGGGTAACTATGGCTACACCTTC. This sequence encodes CASSLSSGGGNYGYTF.

The chain couples TRBV5-4 to TRBJ2-3; D is unclear. Germline V CDR1 and CDR2: SGHNT, YYREEE (reference sequence). This CDR3 has 14 residues. Trimming removed 2 bases at V and 5 bases at J, with 12 bases between. CDR3 nucleotides: TGTGCCAGCAGCTTCGAAATGGTCGAAGATACGCAGTATTTT. It yields the protein CASSFEMVEDTQYF.

The chain couples TRBV11-2 to TRBJ2-7; D is undetermined. CDR3 length equals 14 residues. V was trimmed by 5 bases and J by 2 bases, leaving 13 bases between them. Looked up from germline, CDR1 is SGHAT and CDR2 is FQNNGV. CDR3 in amino acids: CASSLSDSTYEQYF. The DNA for the CDR3 is TGTGCCAGCAGCCTCTCCGACTCCACCTACGAGCAGTACTTC.

The J gene is TRBJ1-2, the V gene TRBV5-4, with D possibly being TRBD1 (6 bases). V was cut by 5 bases and J by 2 bases, with 13 bases left in between. The CDR3 totals 14 residues. Germline CDR1 is SGHNT and CDR2 is YYREEE (reference sequence). CDR3 nucleotide sequence: TGTGCCAGCAGTTCGACGGGGGGCAACTATGGCTACACCTTC. As protein: CASSSTGGNYGYTF.

V and J are TRBV5-4 and TRBJ2-3, with 7 nucleotides matching TRBD2. V shed 4 bases and J 0 bases; nucleotides not matched to a gene: 8. The CDR3 totals 16 residues. Germline values: CDR1 SGHNT, CDR2 YYREEE (reference sequence). This CDR3 reads CASSRDYSTSTDTQYF. As DNA, the CDR3 is TGTGCCAGCAGCCGGGACTACTCAACTAGCACAGATACGCAGTATTTT.

This rearrangement joins TRBV5-4 to TRBJ2-1, with 14 bases lining up with TRBD2. Germline V CDR1 and CDR2: SGHNT, YYREEE (reference sequence). The CDR3 is 15 residues long. Unmatched junction bases numbered 4, after V lost 4 bases and J lost 7 bases. CDR3 loop: CASSGLAGGLNEQFF. CDR3 nucleotides: TGTGCCAGCAGCGGACTAGCGGGAGGCCTAAATGAGCAGTTCTTC.

This clone has only a few counts. This sequence joins TRBV27 and TRBJ2-1; 12 nucleotides match TRBD2. From germline, CDR1 is MNHEY and CDR2 SMNVEV (reference sequence). The CDR3 runs 15 residues. With 6 bases clipped from V and 12 bases from J, the junction kept 12 bases outside the gene matches. In DNA, the CDR3 is TGTGCCAGCAGGGGTTGGACTAGCGGGACCTACGGGCAGTTCTTC. Protein sequence: CASRGWTSGTYGQFF.

This chain joins TRBV6-5 and TRBJ2-3; a weak D match, TRBD2 (5 bases). The CDR3 runs 12 residues. Germline lookup yields CDR1 MNHEY and CDR2 SVGAGI. V was shortened by 5 bases and J by 4 bases, with 7 bases between the two germline ends. The CDR3 loop reads CASSTRSDTQYF. The DNA of the CDR3 is TGTGCCAGCAGTACTAGGTCAGATACGCAGTATTTT.

The V gene is TRBV5-4, the J gene TRBJ1-2; 7 bases map to TRBD1. Trimming cost V 4 bases and J 2 bases; bases outside gene matches: 2. CDR1 and CDR2 (germline): SGHNT, YYREEE (reference sequence). The CDR3 has 13 residues. This CDR3 is CASSPDRNYGYTF. For the CDR3, the DNA is TGTGCCAGCAGCCCGGACAGGAACTATGGCTACACCTTC.

The V gene is TRBV27, the J gene TRBJ1-1; 8 bases match TRBD1. This CDR3 is built from 15 residues. CDR1 is MNHEY, CDR2 SMNVEV, per germline (reference sequence). Losses at the gene ends were 8 bases for V and 0 bases for J; bases not matched to a gene: 8. CDR3 coding DNA: TGTGCCAGCTGGACAGGGAATCTCATGAACACTGAAGCTTTCTTT. Translating it yields CASWTGNLMNTEAFF.

On this clone: Other DNA sequences in this sample translate to the same CDR3. The V gene is TRBV2, the J gene TRBJ2-2; D uncertain. The CDR3 loop spans 13 amino acids. The V and J ends lost 6 bases and 7 bases respectively, with 12 bases between them. The V gene's germline CDR1 is SNHLY and CDR2 FYNNEI. The CDR3 nucleotides are TGTGCCAGCAGAGAAATACCTGGCGGGGAGCTGTTTTTT. It yields the protein CASREIPGGELFF.